This is a list of T cell receptor beta chains from one sample in a study of graft-versus-host responses after intestinal transplantation. Clones were read by immunoSEQ multiplex PCR, and TCRdb kept only the in-frame ones, dropping some. The sample shows some 110,000 clones, just over 90% of them seen only once. These receptors' targets are unknown. The sequencing used unstimulated CD4+ T cells sorted from spleen or lymph node cells, collected before intestinal transplant. The receptor source for this set is a human donor who received an intestinal transplant. The CDR3 runs from the conserved cysteine through the conserved F or W. D genes are given only for firm matches. Some rows have no size entry. The others give once, few or many, or a class for an expanded clone.

D gene	V gene	clone size	J gene	CDR3 DNA	CDR3 protein
NA	TRBV6-6	NA	TRBJ2-7	TGTGCCAGCAGCCCTCGCGGGGGCGAGTCCTACGAGCAGTACTTC	CASSPRGGESYEQYF
NA	TRBV6-5	NA	TRBJ1-5	TGTGCCAGCAGCATACAGGGAAGAAGCAATCAGCCCCAGCATTTT	CASSIQGRSNQPQHF
TRBD1	TRBV27	NA	TRBJ1-2	TGTGCCAGCAGTCCTAAGCGACAGGGTGGCTACACCTTC	CASSPKRQGGYTF
TRBD1	TRBV6-5	NA	TRBJ2-7	TGTGCCAGCAGTTACAACAGGGGCTACGAGCAGTACTTC	CASSYNRGYEQYF
TRBD1	TRBV27	NA	TRBJ2-1	TGTGCCAGCAGATTAAGGGGGACAGGGAGAAATGAGCAGTTCTTC	CASRLRGTGRNEQFF
NA	TRBV12-5	NA	TRBJ2-3	TGTGCTAGTGGTTTGTCGGGGACAGATACGCAGTATTTT	CASGLSGTDTQYF
TRBD1	TRBV2	NA	TRBJ1-1	TGTGCCAGCAGTGCCCCGTGGAGTCAGGGGGCGCGGAGCACTGAAGCTTTCTTT	CASSAPWSQGARSTEAFF
NA	TRBV15	NA	TRBJ2-7	TGTGCCACCAGCAGAGATCAGGGGCCCTACGAGCAGTACTTC	CATSRDQGPYEQYF
NA	TRBV11-3	NA	TRBJ2-1	TGTGCCAGCAGCCAAGGCGGGTATGAGCAGTTCTTC	CASSQGGYEQFF
TRBD2	TRBV5-1	once	TRBJ2-1	TGCGCCAGCAGCACCCCCGGGGGGGGTTTTAGTTATGAGCAGTTCTTC	CASSTPGGGFSYEQFF
NA	TRBV7-2	NA	TRBJ2-7	TGTGCCAGCAGCACCCGACAGGCCCCCTACGAGCAGTACTTC	CASSTRQAPYEQYF
TRBD1	TRBV7-9	few	TRBJ1-1	TGTGCCAGCAGCTTGGGGGACAGGGTGGGCACTGAAGCTTTCTTT	CASSLGDRVGTEAFF
TRBD2	TRBV19	NA	TRBJ2-1	TGTGCCAGTAGTGCCTCTAGCGGGAGAACCTACAATGAGCAGTTCTTC	CASSASSGRTYNEQFF
NA	TRBV5-5	NA	TRBJ2-5	TGTGCCAGCAGCTACCTACAGTACCAAGAGACCCAGTACTTC	CASSYLQYQETQYF
NA	TRBV7-2	NA	TRBJ1-1	TGTGCCAGCAGCTTGGCCCAGGGTATCACTGAAGCTTTCTTT	CASSLAQGITEAFF
NA	TRBV7-9	once	TRBJ2-3	TGTGCCAGCAGCCCGGAGGGGGCTGATACGCAGTATTTT	CASSPEGADTQYF
NA	TRBV18	NA	TRBJ2-1	TGTGCCAGCTCACCACCCAGGGTGCGCTCCTACAATGAGCAGTTCTTC	CASSPPRVRSYNEQFF
NA	TRBV29-1	few	TRBJ2-7	TGCAGCGTTTCGGTTCTAGGAGGAACGTTCTTAGGCGAGCAGTACTTC	CSVSVLGGTFLGEQYF
NA	TRBV7-9	NA	TRBJ2-3	TGTGCCAGCAGCCTTTCAGATACGCAGTATTTT	CASSLSDTQYF
NA	TRBV6-5	NA	TRBJ2-7	TGTGCCAGCAGTTACTCTAACCAAAGGGGGGGCAAGCAGTACTTC	CASSYSNQRGGKQYF